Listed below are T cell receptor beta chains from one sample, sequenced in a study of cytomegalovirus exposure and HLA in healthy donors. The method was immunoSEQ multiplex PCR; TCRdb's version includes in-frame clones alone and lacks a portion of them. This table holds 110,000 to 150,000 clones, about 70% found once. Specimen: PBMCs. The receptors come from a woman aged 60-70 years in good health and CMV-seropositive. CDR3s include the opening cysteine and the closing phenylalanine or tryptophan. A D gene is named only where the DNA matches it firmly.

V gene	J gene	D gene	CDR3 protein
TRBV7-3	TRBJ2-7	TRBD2	CASSPGTSGYEQYF
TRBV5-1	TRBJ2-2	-	CASSLEGGRKTGELFF
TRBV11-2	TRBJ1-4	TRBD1	CASSSPGGIGTNEKLFF
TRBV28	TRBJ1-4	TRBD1	CASSFSDRVYEKLFF
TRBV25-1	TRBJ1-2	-	CASSLDSYGYTF
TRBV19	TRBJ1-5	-	CASSITGSYGQPQHF
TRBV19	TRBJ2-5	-	CATAGGGHYQETQYF
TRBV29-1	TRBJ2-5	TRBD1	CSVTPGTGGGETQYF
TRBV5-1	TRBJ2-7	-	CASSLPRLDEQYF
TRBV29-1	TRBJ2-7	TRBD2	CSVEDLAGAPYEQYF
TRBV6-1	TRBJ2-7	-	CASCPDSGPSHEQYF
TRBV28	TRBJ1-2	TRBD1	CATPGTGNYGYTF
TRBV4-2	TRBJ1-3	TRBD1	CASSHGQGASAGNTIYF
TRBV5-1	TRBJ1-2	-	CASSSDSANYGYTF
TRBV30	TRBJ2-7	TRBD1	CAWSRRDRGGEQYF
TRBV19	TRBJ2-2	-	CASRQTSESGELFF
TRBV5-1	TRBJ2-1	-	CASQALSRPNEQFF
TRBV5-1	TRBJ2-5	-	CASIGGETQYF
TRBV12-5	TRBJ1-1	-	CASGLQGPEAFF
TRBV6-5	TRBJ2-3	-	CASSSPSGGTDTQYF
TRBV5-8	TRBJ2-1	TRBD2	CASSLAGLAGMDEQFF
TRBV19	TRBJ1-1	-	CASTHGLGNTEAFF
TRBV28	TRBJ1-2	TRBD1	CASSLTGGVGYTF
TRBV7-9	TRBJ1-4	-	CASSPTGGAGEKLFF
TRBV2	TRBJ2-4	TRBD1	CASSEALPGTGFLSDIQYF
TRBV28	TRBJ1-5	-	CASTEGSLGQPQHF
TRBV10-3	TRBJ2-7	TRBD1	CAISGGQSYEQYF
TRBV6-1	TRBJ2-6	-	CASTQSLAGANVLTF
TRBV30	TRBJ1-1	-	CAWTQGIANTEAFF
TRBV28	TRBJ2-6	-	CAIFNSGANVLTF
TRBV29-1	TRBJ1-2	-	CSVEAPVYGYTF
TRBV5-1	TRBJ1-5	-	CASSLEGDSNQPQHF
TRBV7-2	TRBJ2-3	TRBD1	CASSLTSWGQGPDTQYF
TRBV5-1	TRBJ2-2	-	CASSFGGTGTGELFF
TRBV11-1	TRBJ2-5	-	CASRKPGETQYF
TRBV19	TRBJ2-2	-	CASSKQGNTGELFF
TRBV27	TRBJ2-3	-	CASSSSARRFTDTQYF
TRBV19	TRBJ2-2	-	CASSISSGELFF
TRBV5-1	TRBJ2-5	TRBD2	CASTPLLAGVGAETQYF
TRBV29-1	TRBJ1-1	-	CSVALGTRNTEAFF
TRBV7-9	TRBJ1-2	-	CASSSDTSNYGYTF
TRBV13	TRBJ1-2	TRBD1	CASSSTGTRYGYTF
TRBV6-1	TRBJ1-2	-	CATKSVNYGYTF
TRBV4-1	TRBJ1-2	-	CASTVSGNYGYTF
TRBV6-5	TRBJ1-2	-	CASTLSPSNYYGYTF
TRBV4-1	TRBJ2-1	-	CASSQDLRERFF
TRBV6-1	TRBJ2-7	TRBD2	CASSESQGSGGYF
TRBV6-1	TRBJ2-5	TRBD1	CASSELRGLQETQYF
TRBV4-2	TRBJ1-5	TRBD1	CASSQDAPAGTVISPQHF
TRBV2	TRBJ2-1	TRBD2	CASRPVGGTQFF
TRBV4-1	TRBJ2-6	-	CASSQGGVGTPGANVLTF
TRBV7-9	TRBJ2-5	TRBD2	CASSLAGEGTQYF
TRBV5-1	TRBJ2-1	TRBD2	CASSPSGASSYNEQFF
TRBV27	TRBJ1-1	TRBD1	CASSSMAGGGTEAFF
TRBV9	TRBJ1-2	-	CASSVAGGPYGYTF
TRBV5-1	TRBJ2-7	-	CASSLVAGSYEQYF
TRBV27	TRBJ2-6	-	CASTKSLPGANVLTF
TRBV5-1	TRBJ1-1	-	CASSRGGMNTEAFF
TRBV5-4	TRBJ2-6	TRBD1	CASSLGTGDNSGANVLTF
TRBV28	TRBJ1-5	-	CASSSGGSNQPQHF